This TCR beta chain was recovered during a study of naive CD8 T cells in extremely preterm neonates. Study-wide results and caveats: Preterm infants showed shorter CDR3s, fewer N additions and less trimming than older groups.

Produced via immunoSEQ multiplex PCR; TCRdb's table is partial and in-frame only. The sample includes about 5,300 clones, 95% to 98% of them seen just once. Germline V gives CDR1 SGHDT, CDR2 YYEEEE. This CDR3 has 17 residues. The trim removed 0 bases at V and 3 bases at J, leaving 6 bases unmatched. Comments on this clone: The antigen is undetermined.

The chain combines TRBV5-6 with TRBJ2-1; TRBD2 agrees at 10 bases. The specimen sequenced was naive CD8+ T cells from blood. The TCR originated in a human donor in good health. The CDR3 loop reads CASSLGSSGSYYNEQFF. The DNA for the CDR3 is TGTGCCAGCAGCTTGGGGTCTAGCGGGAGTTACTACAATGAGCAGTTCTTC.